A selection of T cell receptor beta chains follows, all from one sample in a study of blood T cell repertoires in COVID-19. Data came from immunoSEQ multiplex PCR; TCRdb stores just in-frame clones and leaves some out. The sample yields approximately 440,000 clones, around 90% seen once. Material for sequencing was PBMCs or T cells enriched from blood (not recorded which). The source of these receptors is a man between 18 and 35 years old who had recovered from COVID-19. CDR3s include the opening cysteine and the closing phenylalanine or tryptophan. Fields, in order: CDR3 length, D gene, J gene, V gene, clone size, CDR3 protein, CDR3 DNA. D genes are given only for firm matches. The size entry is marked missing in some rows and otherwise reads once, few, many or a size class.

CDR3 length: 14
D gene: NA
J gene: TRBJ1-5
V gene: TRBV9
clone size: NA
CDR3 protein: CASSAGGLNQPQHF
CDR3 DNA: TGTGCCAGCAGCGCTGGGGGCCTAAATCAGCCCCAGCATTTT

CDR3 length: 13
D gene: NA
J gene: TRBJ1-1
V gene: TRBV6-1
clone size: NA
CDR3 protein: CASSEIRNTEAFF
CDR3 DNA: TGTGCCAGCAGTGAGATTAGGAACACTGAAGCTTTCTTT

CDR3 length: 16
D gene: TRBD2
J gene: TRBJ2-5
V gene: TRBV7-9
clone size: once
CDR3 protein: CASSGTSGVLQETQYF
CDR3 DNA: TGTGCCAGCAGCGGAACTAGCGGGGTCCTCCAAGAGACCCAGTACTTC

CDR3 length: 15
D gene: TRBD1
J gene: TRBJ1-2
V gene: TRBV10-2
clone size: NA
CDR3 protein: CASSEWAGGRYGYTF
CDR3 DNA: TGCGCCAGCAGTGAATGGGCAGGGGGCAGATATGGCTACACCTTC

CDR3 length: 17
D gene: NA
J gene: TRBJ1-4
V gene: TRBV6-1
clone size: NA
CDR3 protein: CASSEKGLGRRAGKLFF
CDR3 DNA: TGTGCCAGCAGTGAAAAGGGTCTGGGCAGGCGCGCGGGAAAACTGTTTTTT

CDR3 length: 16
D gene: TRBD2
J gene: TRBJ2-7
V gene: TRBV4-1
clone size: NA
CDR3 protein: CASSQALAGFSYEQYF
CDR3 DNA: TGCGCCAGCAGCCAAGCCCTAGCGGGATTCTCCTACGAGCAGTACTTC

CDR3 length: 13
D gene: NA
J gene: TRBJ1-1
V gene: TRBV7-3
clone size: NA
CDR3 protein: CASSMDRNTEAFF
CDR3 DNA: TGTGCCAGCAGCATGGACAGGAACACTGAAGCTTTCTTT

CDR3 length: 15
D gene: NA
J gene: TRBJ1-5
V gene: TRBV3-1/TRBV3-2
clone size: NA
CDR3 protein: CASSPGISLNQPQHF
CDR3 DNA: TGTGCCAGCAGCCCCGGTATTTCGCTTAATCAGCCCCAGCATTTT

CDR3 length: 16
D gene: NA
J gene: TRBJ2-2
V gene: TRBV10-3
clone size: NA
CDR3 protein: CAIRASQGRGTGELFF
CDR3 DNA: TGTGCCATCAGGGCTTCCCAGGGAAGAGGCACCGGGGAGCTGTTTTTT

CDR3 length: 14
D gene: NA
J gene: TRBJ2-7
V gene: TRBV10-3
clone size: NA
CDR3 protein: CAICEQGSSYEQYF
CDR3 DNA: TGTGCCATCTGCGAACAGGGCTCCTCCTACGAGCAGTACTTC

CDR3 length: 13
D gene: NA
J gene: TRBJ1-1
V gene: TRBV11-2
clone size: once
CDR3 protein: CASSFSVRTEAFF
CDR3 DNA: TGTGCCAGCAGCTTTTCTGTCAGGACTGAAGCTTTCTTT

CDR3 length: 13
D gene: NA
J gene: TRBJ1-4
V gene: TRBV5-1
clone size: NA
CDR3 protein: CASGQRSNEKLFF
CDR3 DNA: TGCGCCAGCGGACAGAGGAGCAATGAAAAACTGTTTTTT

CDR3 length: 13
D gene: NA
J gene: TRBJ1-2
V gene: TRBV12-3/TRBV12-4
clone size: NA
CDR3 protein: CASSALVEGSYTF
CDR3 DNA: TGTGCCAGCAGTGCTCTAGTGGAGGGAAGCTACACCTTC

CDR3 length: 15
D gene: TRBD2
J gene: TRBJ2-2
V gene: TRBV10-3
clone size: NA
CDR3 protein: CAIRSTGGDTGELFF
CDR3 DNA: TGTGCCATCAGGTCGACGGGGGGGGACACCGGGGAGCTGTTTTTT

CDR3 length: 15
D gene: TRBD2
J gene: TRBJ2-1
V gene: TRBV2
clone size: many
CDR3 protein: CASSEPSGRNNEQFF
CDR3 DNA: TGTGCCAGCAGTGAGCCTAGCGGGAGGAACAATGAGCAGTTCTTC

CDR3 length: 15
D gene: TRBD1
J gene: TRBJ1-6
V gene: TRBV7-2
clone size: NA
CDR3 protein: CASSLVGQGNSPLHF
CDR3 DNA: TGTGCCAGCAGCCTCGTTGGACAGGGCAATTCACCCCTCCACTTT

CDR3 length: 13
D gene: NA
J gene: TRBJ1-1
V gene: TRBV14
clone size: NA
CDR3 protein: CASSQRVNTEAFF
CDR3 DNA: TGTGCCAGCAGCCAGAGGGTGAACACTGAAGCTTTCTTT

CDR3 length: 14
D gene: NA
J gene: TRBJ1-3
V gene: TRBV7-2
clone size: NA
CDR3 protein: CASSNGISGNTIYF
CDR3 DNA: TGTGCCAGCAGCAACGGGATCTCTGGAAACACCATATATTTT

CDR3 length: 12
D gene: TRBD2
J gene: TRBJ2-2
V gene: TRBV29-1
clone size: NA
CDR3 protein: CSACGRHGELFF
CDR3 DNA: TGCAGCGCCTGCGGGAGACACGGGGAGCTGTTTTTT

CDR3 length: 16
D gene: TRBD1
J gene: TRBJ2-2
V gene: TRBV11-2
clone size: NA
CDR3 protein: CASSSRGSLNTGELFF
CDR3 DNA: TGTGCCAGCAGCTCCAGGGGGAGCCTGAACACCGGGGAGCTGTTTTTT

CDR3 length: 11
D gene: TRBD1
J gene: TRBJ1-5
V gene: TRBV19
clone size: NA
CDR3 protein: CASGQGQPQHF
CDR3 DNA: TGTGCCAGTGGACAGGGCCAGCCCCAGCATTTT

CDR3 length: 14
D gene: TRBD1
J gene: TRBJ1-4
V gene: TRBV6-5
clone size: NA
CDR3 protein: CASIGQGSNEKLFF
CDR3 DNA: TGTGCCAGCATAGGACAGGGAAGTAATGAAAAACTGTTTTTT

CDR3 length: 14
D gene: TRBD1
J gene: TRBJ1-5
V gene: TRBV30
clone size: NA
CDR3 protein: CAWSVSQGVQPQHF
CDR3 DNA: TGTGCCTGGAGTGTAAGCCAGGGGGTCCAGCCCCAGCATTTT

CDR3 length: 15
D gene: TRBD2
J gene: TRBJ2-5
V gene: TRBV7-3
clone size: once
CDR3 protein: CASSLRAGVGETQYF
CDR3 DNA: TGTGCCAGCAGCTTAAGGGCGGGAGTTGGTGAGACCCAGTACTTC

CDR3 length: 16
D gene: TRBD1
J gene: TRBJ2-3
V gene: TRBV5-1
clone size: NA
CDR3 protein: CASSSGGDRRADTQYF
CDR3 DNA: TGCGCCAGCAGCTCCGGAGGGGACAGGCGGGCAGATACGCAGTATTTT

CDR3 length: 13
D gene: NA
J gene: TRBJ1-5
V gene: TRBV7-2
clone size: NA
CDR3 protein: CASSFSTNQPQHF
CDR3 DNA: TGTGCCAGCAGCTTCTCTACGAATCAGCCCCAGCATTTT

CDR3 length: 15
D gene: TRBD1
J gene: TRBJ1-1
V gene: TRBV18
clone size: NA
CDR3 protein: CASSTGGAGHSEAFF
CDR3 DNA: TGTGCCAGCTCAACAGGGGGAGCAGGTCATTCGGAAGCTTTCTTT

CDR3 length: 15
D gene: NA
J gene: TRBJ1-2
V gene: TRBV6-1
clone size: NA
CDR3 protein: CASSEGVGGAEGYTF
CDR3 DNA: TGTGCCAGCAGTGAAGGAGTAGGGGGAGCGGAGGGCTACACCTTC

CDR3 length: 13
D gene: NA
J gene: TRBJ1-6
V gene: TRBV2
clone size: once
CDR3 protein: CASRVERDSPLHF
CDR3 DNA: TGTGCCAGCAGAGTCGAGCGGGATTCACCCCTCCACTTT

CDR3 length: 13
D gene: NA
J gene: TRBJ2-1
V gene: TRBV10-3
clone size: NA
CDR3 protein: CAIRRDSPNEQFF
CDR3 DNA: TGTGCCATCAGGAGGGACTCTCCCAATGAGCAGTTCTTC

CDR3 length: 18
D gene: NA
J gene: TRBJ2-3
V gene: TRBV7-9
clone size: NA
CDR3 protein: CASSMSGPSMGSTDTQYF
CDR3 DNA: TGTGCCAGCAGCATGAGCGGGCCGAGCATGGGGAGCACAGATACGCAGTATTTT

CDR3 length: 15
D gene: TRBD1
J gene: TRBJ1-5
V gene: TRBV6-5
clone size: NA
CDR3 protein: CASSLGQGPYQPQHF
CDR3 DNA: TGTGCCAGCAGCTTAGGACAGGGACCTTATCAGCCCCAGCATTTT

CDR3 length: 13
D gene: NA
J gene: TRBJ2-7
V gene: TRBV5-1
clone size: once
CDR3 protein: CASSAGDSYEQYF
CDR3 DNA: TGCGCCAGCAGTGCAGGGGACTCCTACGAGCAGTACTTC

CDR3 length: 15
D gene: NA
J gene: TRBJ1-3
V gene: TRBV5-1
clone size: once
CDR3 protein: CASSLDRFSGNTIYF
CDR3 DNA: TGCGCCAGCAGCTTGGACAGGTTCTCTGGAAACACCATATATTTT

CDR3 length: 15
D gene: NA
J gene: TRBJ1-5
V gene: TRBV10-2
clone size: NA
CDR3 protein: CASSRGLGGGQPQHF
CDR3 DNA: TGCGCCAGCAGTCGCGGACTCGGCGGGGGTCAGCCCCAGCATTTT

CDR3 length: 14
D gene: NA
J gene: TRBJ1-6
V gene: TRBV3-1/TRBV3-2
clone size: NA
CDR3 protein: CASSPSAGNSPLHF
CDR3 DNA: TGTGCCAGCAGCCCCTCCGCGGGGAATTCACCCCTCCACTTT

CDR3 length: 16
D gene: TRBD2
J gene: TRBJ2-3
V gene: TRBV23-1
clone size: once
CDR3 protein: CASSQSASGLEDTQYF
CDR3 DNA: TGCGCCAGCAGTCAATCGGCTAGCGGTCTTGAAGATACGCAGTATTTT

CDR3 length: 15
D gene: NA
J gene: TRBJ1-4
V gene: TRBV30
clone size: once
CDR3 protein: CAWRNSPGKGEKLFF
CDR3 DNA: TGTGCCTGGAGAAATTCCCCGGGGAAGGGCGAAAAACTGTTTTTT

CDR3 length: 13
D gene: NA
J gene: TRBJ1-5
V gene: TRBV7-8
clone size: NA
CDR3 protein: CASSSQGYQPQHF
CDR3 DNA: TGTGCCAGCAGCTCACAGGGCTATCAGCCCCAGCATTTT

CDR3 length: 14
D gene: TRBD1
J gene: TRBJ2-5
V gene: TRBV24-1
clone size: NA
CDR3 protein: CATSRTGGQETQYF
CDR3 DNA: TGTGCCACCAGTCGGACAGGGGGCCAGGAGACCCAGTACTTC

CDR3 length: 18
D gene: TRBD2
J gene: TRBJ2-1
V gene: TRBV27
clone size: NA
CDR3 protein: CASSQSARGLAVYNEQFF
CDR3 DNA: TGTGCCAGCAGTCAATCGGCCCGGGGACTAGCGGTCTACAATGAGCAGTTCTTC

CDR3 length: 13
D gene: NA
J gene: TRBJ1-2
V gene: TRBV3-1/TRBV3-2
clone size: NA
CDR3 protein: CASSQLGLPGYTF
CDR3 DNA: TGTGCCAGCAGCCAACTCGGGTTACCTGGCTACACCTTC

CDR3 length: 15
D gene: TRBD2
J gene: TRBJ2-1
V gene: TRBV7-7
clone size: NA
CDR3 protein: CASSPGLAGVDEQFF
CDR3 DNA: TGTGCCAGCAGCCCGGGACTAGCGGGGGTGGATGAGCAGTTCTTC

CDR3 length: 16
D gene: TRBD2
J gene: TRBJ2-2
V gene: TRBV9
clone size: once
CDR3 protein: CASSVSGGHNTGELFF
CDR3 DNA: TGTGCCAGCAGCGTAAGCGGGGGCCACAACACCGGGGAGCTGTTTTTT

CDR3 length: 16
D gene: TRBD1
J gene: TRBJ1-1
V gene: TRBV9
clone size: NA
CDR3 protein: CASSAAGTGISTEAFF
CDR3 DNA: TGTGCCAGCAGCGCAGCCGGGACAGGGATTTCCACTGAAGCTTTCTTT

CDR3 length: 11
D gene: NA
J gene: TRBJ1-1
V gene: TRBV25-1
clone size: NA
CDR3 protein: CASSVGGRAFF
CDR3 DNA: TGTGCCAGCAGTGTGGGGGGGAGAGCTTTCTTT

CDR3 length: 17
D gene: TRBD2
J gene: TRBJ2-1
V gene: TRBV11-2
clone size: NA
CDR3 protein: CASSPRVVDYHGGEQFF
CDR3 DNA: TGTGCCAGCAGCCCCCGAGTTGTGGACTACCACGGGGGGGAGCAGTTCTTC

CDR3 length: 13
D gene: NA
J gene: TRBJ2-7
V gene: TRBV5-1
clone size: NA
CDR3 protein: CASSSTGSYEQYF
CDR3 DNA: TGCGCCAGCAGCTCTACAGGGTCCTACGAGCAGTACTTC

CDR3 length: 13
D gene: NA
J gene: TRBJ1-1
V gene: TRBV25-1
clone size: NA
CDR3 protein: CASSPQGNAEAFF
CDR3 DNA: TGTGCCAGCAGTCCACAGGGTAACGCTGAAGCTTTCTTT

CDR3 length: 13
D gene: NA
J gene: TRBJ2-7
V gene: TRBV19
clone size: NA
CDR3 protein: CASSQTSSYEQYF
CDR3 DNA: TGTGCCAGTAGCCAGACTAGTTCTTACGAGCAGTACTTC

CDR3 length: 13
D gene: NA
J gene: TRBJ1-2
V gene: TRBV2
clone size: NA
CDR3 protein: CASADQANYGYTF
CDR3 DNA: TGTGCCAGCGCAGACCAGGCTAACTATGGCTACACCTTC

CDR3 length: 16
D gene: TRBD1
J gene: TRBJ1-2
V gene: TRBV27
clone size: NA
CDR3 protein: CASSSAPGTGEYGYTF
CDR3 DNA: TGTGCCAGCAGTTCCGCCCCTGGGACAGGGGAATATGGCTACACCTTC

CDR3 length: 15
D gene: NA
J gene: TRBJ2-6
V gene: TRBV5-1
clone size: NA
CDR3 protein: CASSLGGLGANVLTF
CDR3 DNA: TGCGCCAGCAGCTTGGGAGGGCTTGGGGCCAACGTCCTGACTTTC

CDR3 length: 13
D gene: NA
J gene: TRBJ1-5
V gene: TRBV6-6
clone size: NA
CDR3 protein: CASGERDGQPQHF
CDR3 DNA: TGTGCCAGCGGGGAGAGGGATGGGCAGCCCCAGCATTTT

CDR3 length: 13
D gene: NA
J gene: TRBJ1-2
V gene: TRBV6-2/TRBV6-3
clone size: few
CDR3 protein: CASSPQGDYGYTF
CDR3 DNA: TGTGCCAGCAGCCCACAGGGAGACTATGGCTACACCTTC

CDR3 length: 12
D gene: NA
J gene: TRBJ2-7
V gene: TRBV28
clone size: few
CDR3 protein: CASSRQSYEQYF
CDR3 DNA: TGTGCCAGCAGCCGACAGTCCTACGAGCAGTACTTC

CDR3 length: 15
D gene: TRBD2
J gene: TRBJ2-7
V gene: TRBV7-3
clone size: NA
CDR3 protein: CASSPGLAGLGEQYF
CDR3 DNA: TGTGCCAGCAGCCCCGGACTAGCGGGTTTGGGGGAGCAGTACTTC

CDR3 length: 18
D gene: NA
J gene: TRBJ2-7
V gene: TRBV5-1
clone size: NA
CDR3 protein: CASSLVLSDSRRAHEQYF
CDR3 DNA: TGCGCCAGCAGCTTGGTTTTAAGTGATAGTCGGAGGGCCCACGAGCAGTACTTC

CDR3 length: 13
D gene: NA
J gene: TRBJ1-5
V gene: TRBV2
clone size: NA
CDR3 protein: CASSGEGYQPQHF
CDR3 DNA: TGTGCCAGCAGTGGGGAGGGATATCAGCCCCAGCATTTT

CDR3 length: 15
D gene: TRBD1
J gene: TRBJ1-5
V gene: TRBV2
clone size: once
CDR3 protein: CASSRQGWSNQPQHF
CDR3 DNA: TGTGCCAGCAGCCGACAGGGGTGGAGCAATCAGCCCCAGCATTTT